The 8 T cell receptor beta chains in this list originate from one sample, sequenced in a study of blood T cells in healthy people across ages. Next came a second PCR, run for about 7 to 12 cycles, which used a sample-barcoded 5' primer along with a J-beta primer mix. TCRdb ran MiXCR on the 5' RACE reads and lists one entry per CDR3 protein. In the table there are 850,000 to 1,000,000 distinct CDR3 sequences, roughly 51% of which are singletons. The sequenced material came from blood. Every receptor here comes from a woman aged 60-70 years in good health.

The chain joins TRBV4-2 to TRBJ2-3; D assignment may be TRBD1 or TRBD2 (7 bases each). The V end was cut by 1 base, the J end by 5 bases, with 25 bases between. The CDR3 has 19 amino acids. The germline gives CDR1 LGHNA, CDR2 YNFKEQ. CDR3 protein: CASSQVSQSGGGLRDTQYF. CDR3 nucleotide sequence: TGTGCCAGCAGCCAAGTAAGCCAGTCAGGGGGAGGGCTGAGAGATACGCAGTATTTT.

Regarding this clonotype: Possible read error: a much larger clone is one base away. The rearrangement links TRBV12-3 or TRBV12-4 to TRBJ1-5, with D maybe TRBD1 (6 bases). The CDR3 has 13 residues. CDR3 region: CACSLGGSQPQHF. As DNA, the CDR3 is TGTGCCTGCAGTTTAGGGGGTAGCCAGCCCCAGCATTTT.

The chain is built from TRBV20-1 and TRBJ2-1; tentative D call: TRBD2 (6 bases). V gave up 3 bases and J gave up 8 bases, with 14 bases separating them. Germline CDR1 is DFQATT and CDR2 is SNEGSKA (reference sequence). The CDR3 has 13 amino acids. The CDR3 loop is CSARRLVRDEQFF. CDR3 in DNA: TGCAGTGCTAGGCGACTAGTTCGAGATGAGCAGTTCTTC.

This clonotype was detected only once. The chain recombines TRBV6-2 or TRBV6-3 with TRBJ2-4, with TRBD2 as a possible D gene (5 bases). Germline CDR1 is MNHEY and CDR2 is SVGEGT. The CDR3 covers 14 residues. V gave up 7 bases and J gave up 9 bases, with 19 bases separating them. The CDR3 protein is CASNNPSKRGIQYF. The CDR3 DNA reads as TGTGCCAGCAATAACCCGAGCAAACGGGGCATTCAGTACTTC.

The V and J genes are TRBV20-1 and TRBJ2-1, with a weak D call TRBD1 (6 bases). V was pared by 4 bases and J by 5 bases, with 15 bases between. CDR1 is DFQATT, CDR2 SNEGSKA, per germline (reference sequence). The CDR3 is made up of 14 amino acids. CDR3 DNA: TGCAGTGCTAAACAGGGTGTATTCGACAATGAGCAGTTCTTC. Its translation: CSAKQGVFDNEQFF.

This rearrangement joins TRBV28 to TRBJ2-5; D may correspond to TRBD1 or TRBD2 (5 bases each). Trimming took 2 bases from V and 0 from J, leaving 13 bases between them. The CDR3 runs 16 residues. Germline-derived CDR1 and CDR2 are MDHEN and SYDVKM. CDR3 amino acids: CASSLPGTAYQETQYF. DNA of the CDR3: TGTGCCAGCAGTTTACCAGGGACCGCGTACCAAGAGACCCAGTACTTC. Looking up the rest from reference TRBV28 and TRBJ2-5 gives the full variable domain: DVKVTQSSRYLVKRTGEKVFLECVQDMDHENMFWYRQDPGLGLRLIYFSYDVKMKEKGDIPEGYSVSREKKERFSLILESASTNQTSMYLCASSLPGTAYQETQYFGPGTRLLVL.

The chain joins TRBV28 to TRBJ1-5; D is unclear. Germline V lookup: CDR1 MDHEN, CDR2 SYDVKM. V was trimmed by 2 bases and J by 4 bases, leaving 6 bases between them. The CDR3 length is 13 residues. Here the CDR3 DNA reads TGTGCCAGCAGTTTAAGTCAGAATCAGCCCCAGCATTTT. Its translation is CASSLSQNQPQHF. Full variable domain (remainder filled in from reference TRBV28 and TRBJ1-5): DVKVTQSSRYLVKRTGEKVFLECVQDMDHENMFWYRQDPGLGLRLIYFSYDVKMKEKGDIPEGYSVSREKKERFSLILESASTNQTSMYLCASSLSQNQPQHFGDGTRLSIL.

This chain uses TRBV20-1 with TRBJ2-1; TRBD1 agrees at 7 bases. The CDR3 runs to 15 residues. Looked up from germline, CDR1 is DFQATT and CDR2 is SNEGSKA (reference sequence). The V segment lost 3 bases and the J segment 4 bases; nucleotides outside the gene matches: 9. CDR3 sequence: CSASRDRGKYNEQFF. DNA of the CDR3: TGCAGTGCTAGCCGGGACAGAGGGAAATACAATGAGCAGTTCTTC.